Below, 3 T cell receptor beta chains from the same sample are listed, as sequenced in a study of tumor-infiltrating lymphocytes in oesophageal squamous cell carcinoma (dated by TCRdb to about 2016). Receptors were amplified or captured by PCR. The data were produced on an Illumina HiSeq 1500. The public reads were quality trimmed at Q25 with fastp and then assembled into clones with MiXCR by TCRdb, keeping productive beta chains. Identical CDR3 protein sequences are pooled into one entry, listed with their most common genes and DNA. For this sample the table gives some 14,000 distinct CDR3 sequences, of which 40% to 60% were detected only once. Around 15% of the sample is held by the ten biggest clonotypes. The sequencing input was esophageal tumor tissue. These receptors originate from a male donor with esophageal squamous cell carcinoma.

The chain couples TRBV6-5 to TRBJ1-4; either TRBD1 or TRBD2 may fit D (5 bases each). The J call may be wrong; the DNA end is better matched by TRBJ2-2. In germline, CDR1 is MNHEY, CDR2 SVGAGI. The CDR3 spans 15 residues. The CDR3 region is CASNRGVGDTGELFF. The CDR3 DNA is TGTGCCAGCAATAGAGGGGTAGGGGACACCGGGGAGCTGTTTTTT.

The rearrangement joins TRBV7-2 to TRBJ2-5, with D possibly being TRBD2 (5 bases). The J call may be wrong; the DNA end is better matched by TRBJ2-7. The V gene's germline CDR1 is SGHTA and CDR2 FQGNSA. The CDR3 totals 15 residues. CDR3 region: CASSYPEGSGYEQYF. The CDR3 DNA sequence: TGTGCCAGCAGCTACCCTGAGGGATCAGGCTACGAGCAGTACTTC.

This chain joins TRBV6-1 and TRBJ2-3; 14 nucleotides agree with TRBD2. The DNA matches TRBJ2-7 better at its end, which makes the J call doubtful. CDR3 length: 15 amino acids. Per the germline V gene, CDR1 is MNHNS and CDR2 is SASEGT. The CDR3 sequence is CASSSGTSGSYEQYF. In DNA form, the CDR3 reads TGTGCCAGCAGCTCCGGGACTAGCGGGAGTTACGAGCAGTACTTC.